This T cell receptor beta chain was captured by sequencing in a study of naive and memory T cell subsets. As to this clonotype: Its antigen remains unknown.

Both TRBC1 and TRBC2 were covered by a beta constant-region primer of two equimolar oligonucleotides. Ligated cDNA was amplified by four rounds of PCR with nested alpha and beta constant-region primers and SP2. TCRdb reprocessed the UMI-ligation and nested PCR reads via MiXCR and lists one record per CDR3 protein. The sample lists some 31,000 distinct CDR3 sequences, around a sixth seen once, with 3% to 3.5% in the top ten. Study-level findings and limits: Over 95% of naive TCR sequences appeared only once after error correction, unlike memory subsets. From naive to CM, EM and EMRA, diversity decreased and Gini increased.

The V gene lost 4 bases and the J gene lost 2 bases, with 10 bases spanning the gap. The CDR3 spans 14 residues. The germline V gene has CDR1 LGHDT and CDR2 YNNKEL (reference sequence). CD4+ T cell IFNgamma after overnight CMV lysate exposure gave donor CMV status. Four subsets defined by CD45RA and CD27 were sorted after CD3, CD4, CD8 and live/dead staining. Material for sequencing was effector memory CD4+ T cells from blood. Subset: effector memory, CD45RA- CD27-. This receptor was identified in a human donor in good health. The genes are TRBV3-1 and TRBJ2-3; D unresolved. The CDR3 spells CASSPEQHTDTQYF. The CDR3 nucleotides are TGTGCCAGCAGCCCGGAACAGCACACAGATACGCAGTATTTT.